This TCR beta chain is from a study of graft-versus-host responses after intestinal transplantation. Across the whole study: Recipients had transplants, and these were multivisceral, liver-intestinal, or isolated intestinal. General study findings and limits: Analysis identified GvH clones in recipient marrow, with some appearing first in ileum or blood. Within allografts, high graft-versus-host to host-versus-graft clonal ratios were seen among patients with graft-donor T cell macrochimerism.

Germline CDR1 LNHNV, CDR2 YYDKDF (reference sequence). Trimming removed 3 bases at V and 1 base at J, with 13 bases between. The CDR3 is 16 residues long. A word on this clone: Its antigen remains unknown.

Libraries were prepared by immunoSEQ multiplex PCR; TCRdb keeps only in-frame clonotypes and omits some of them. The sample holds 77,000 or so clones; about 90% are singletons and the top ten take approximately 0.73%. The V call is TRBV15, the J call TRBJ1-5; D gene unclear. The receptor was isolated from a human patient who received an intestinal transplant, so some T cells may come from the graft donor. Sample: PBMCs, taken 98 days after intestinal transplantation. CDR3 loop: CATSSFEAGSNQPQHF. In DNA form, the CDR3 reads TGTGCCACCAGCAGCTTTGAGGCCGGGAGCAATCAGCCCCAGCATTTT.